A selection of T cell receptor beta chains follows, all from one sample in a study of blood T cell repertoires in COVID-19. Only in-frame clones appear in the TCRdb table, and some are missing; sequencing was by immunoSEQ multiplex PCR. The table shows some 200,000 clones, with 86% occurring only once. The sample taken for sequencing was peripheral blood. The receptors here all came from an elderly man with acute or convalescent COVID-19. Each CDR3 is given with its conserved first and last residue. The D gene is left open where the match is weak. Clone size, where shown, is once, few, many, or a class for clones that have expanded.

d_call	clone_size	v_call	j_call	cdr3_nt	cdr3_aa
-	-	TRBV18	TRBJ2-2	TGTGCCAGCTCACGACTAGATTCCGGGGAGCTGTTTTTT	CASSRLDSGELFF
-	-	TRBV15	TRBJ1-4	TGTGCCACCAGCAGAGGGGGGGATAATGAAAAACTGTTTTTT	CATSRGGDNEKLFF
TRBD2	-	TRBV6-5	TRBJ2-2	TGTGCCAGCACCTCAACGACTAGCGCCGGGGAGCTGTTTTTT	CASTSTTSAGELFF
TRBD2	-	TRBV27	TRBJ2-2	TGTGCCAGCAGTCTTGCGGGAGCTGGCACCGGGGAGCTGTTTTTT	CASSLAGAGTGELFF
TRBD2	-	TRBV7-3	TRBJ2-2	TGTGCCAGCAGCTTAGGGGCTAGCGGTCTAACCGGGGAGCTGTTTTTT	CASSLGASGLTGELFF
TRBD2	-	TRBV18	TRBJ2-5	TGTGCCAGCTCGCCGGGAGTCGGGCTAGCGGGTCCCGAGACCCAGTACTTC	CASSPGVGLAGPETQYF
TRBD1	-	TRBV9	TRBJ2-1	TGTGCCAGCAGCCTAAGGACAGGGGGAGGCAATGAGCAGTTCTTC	CASSLRTGGGNEQFF
TRBD2	-	TRBV11-2	TRBJ2-7	TGTGCCAGCAGCTTAGGGGCTAGCGGGGTTGCCTACGAGCAGTACTTC	CASSLGASGVAYEQYF
-	-	TRBV10-3	TRBJ1-2	TGTGCCATCACACGTGGGCCCCTCGACGGCTACACCTTC	CAITRGPLDGYTF
TRBD1	-	TRBV5-4	TRBJ1-1	TGTGCCAGCAGCCCGAATAGGGGGCCACAGGGGGGCACTGAAGCTTTCTTT	CASSPNRGPQGGTEAFF
TRBD2	-	TRBV4-1	TRBJ2-3	TGCGCCAGCAGCCAAGGGGAGCGGGCGGGAGGTGGTGCTAATACGCAGTATTTT	CASSQGERAGGGANTQYF
TRBD2	-	TRBV5-1	TRBJ2-3	TGCGCCAGCAGCTCGGGACTAGCGGGGTATACGCAGTATTTT	CASSSGLAGYTQYF
TRBD1	-	TRBV28	TRBJ1-6	TGTGCCAGCAGTACGACAGGGGGAGGTAATTCACCCCTCCACTTT	CASSTTGGGNSPLHF
-	-	TRBV24-1	TRBJ2-2	TGTGCCAACTTCTCACCCTCCGCTGGGGGGGCAAGGACCGGGGAGCTGTTTTTT	CANFSPSAGGARTGELFF
-	once	TRBV27	TRBJ2-2	TGTGCCAGCAGTTTAGCGGGTTTCGGGGAGCTGTTTTTT	CASSLAGFGELFF
-	once	TRBV7-8	TRBJ2-5	TGTGCCAGCAGCCTATATCAAGAGACCCAGTACTTC	CASSLYQETQYF
-	-	TRBV2	TRBJ2-5	TGTGCCAGCAGTGGTCGGGGGATTGAAATCGGGGAGACCCAGTACTTC	CASSGRGIEIGETQYF
TRBD1	once	TRBV14	TRBJ2-4	TGTGCCAGCAGCCAAGGTGCTGCGCAGGGGGCGTTCGTTTCGGCCAAAAACATTCAGTACTTC	CASSQGAAQGAFVSAKNIQYF
TRBD1	-	TRBV9	TRBJ2-5	TGTGCCAGCAGCGCCGATGGGACAGGGTCAGAGACCCAGTACTTC	CASSADGTGSETQYF
TRBD1	-	TRBV7-9	TRBJ1-2	TGTGCCAGCAGCCGGGACAGTCTCTATGGCTACACCTTC	CASSRDSLYGYTF
-	-	TRBV7-9	TRBJ2-2	TGTGCCAGCAGCTTAGCGAGAGCCGTGAACACCGGGGAGCTGTTTTTT	CASSLARAVNTGELFF
-	-	TRBV12-5	TRBJ1-1	TGTGCTAGTTGTAGAGGTTTGAACACTGAAGCTTTCTTT	CASCRGLNTEAFF
TRBD1	-	TRBV5-1	TRBJ1-1	TGCGCCAGCAGCTTGGTAATCTGGACAGGGGAAACTGAAGCTTTCTTT	CASSLVIWTGETEAFF
TRBD2	-	TRBV5-1	TRBJ2-1	TGCGCCAGCAGCTTGGAGGCTAGCGGGAGGAATTATGAGCAGTTCTTC	CASSLEASGRNYEQFF
-	-	TRBV7-2	TRBJ2-3	TGTGCCAGCAGCTTAGGAATACAGGGCACAGATACGCAGTATTTT	CASSLGIQGTDTQYF
TRBD2	-	TRBV5-1	TRBJ2-3	TGCGCCAGCACCTACCAGGGACTAGCGGAAACAGATACGCAGTATTTT	CASTYQGLAETDTQYF
TRBD1	-	TRBV9	TRBJ1-1	TGTGCCAGCAGCACGGGACAGGGGAACACTGAAGCTTTCTTT	CASSTGQGNTEAFF
-	-	TRBV3-1/TRBV3-2	TRBJ1-6	TGTGCCAGCAGCCAAGAATTAGTTGGCAGGTTCTCTTCACCCCTCCACTTT	CASSQELVGRFSSPLHF
-	-	TRBV11-2	TRBJ2-1	TGTGCCAGCAGCCCCTGGAAACCGGAGGATGAGCAGTTCTTC	CASSPWKPEDEQFF
-	few	TRBV6-2/TRBV6-3	TRBJ1-5	TGTGCCAGCAGTTACGTGCGGGATCAGCCCCAGCATTTT	CASSYVRDQPQHF
TRBD2	once	TRBV11-3	TRBJ2-7	TGTGCCAGCAGCTTAGTCACTGCGACTAGCGGGCTAAACTACGAGCAGTACTTC	CASSLVTATSGLNYEQYF
-	-	TRBV21-1	TRBJ2-2	TGTGCCAGCAGCAAAGGACCGGGACTAGCGGGAGCCGGGGAGCTGTTTTTT	CASSKGPGLAGAGELFF
-	-	TRBV28	TRBJ1-2	TGTGCCAGCAAATCCGGGTCGACGAAAGGCTACACCTTC	CASKSGSTKGYTF